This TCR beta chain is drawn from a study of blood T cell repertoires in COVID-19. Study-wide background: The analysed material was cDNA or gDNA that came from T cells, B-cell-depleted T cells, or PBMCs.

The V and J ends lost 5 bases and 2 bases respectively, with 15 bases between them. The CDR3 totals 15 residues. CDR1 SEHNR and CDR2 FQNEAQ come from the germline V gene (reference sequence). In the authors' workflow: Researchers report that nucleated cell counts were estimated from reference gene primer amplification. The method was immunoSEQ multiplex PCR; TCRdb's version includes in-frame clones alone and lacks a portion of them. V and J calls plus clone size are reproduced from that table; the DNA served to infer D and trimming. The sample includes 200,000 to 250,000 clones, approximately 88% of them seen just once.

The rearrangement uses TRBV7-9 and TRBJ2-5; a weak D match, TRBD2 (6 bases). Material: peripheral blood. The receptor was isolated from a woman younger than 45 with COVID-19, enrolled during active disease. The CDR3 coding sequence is TGTGCCAGCAGCCCCCCACGCGGGGCGCAAGAGACCCAGTACTTC. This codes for CASSPPRGAQETQYF.